This T cell receptor beta chain was observed in a study of T cell responses to AZD1222 COVID-19 vaccine. V lost 2 bases and J 9 bases, leaving 16 bases between the germline ends. The V gene's germline CDR1 is SGHVS and CDR2 FQNEAQ. The CDR3 sequence is 14 residues long. Profiled with immunoSEQ multiplex PCR; TCRdb holds only in-frame clones, not every one. The data contain roughly 100,000 clones, 88% of them singletons. J is TRBJ1-2 and V is TRBV7-8, with D perhaps TRBD1 (6 bases). The source is an adult in good health. Material: peripheral blood, obtained on day 0 of AZD1222 vaccination. The CDR3, as DNA: TGTGCCAGCAGCTTACCGGGCAGGGGTGGGCGCTACACCTTC. Its translation is CASSLPGRGGRYTF.